Shown below are 30 T cell receptor beta chains from a single sample sequenced in a study of PD-1 blockade in classical Hodgkin lymphoma. Sequencing used immunoSEQ multiplex PCR; TCRdb keeps in-frame clones, though not all of them. The repertoire includes roughly 40,000 clones, 75% to 90% of them detected once, and around 9% sits in the top ten. With no exception, relapse followed autologous stem cell transplantation in all patients, and brentuximab vedotin exposure varied. Sequences were derived from peripheral blood mononuclear cells (PBMCs), sampled at baseline. All receptors derive from a human donor with classical Hodgkin lymphoma.

The chain has TRBV7-2 and TRBJ2-3, with TRBD1 as a possible D gene (5 bases). Trimming removed 6 bases at V and 6 bases at J, with 13 bases between. From germline, CDR1 is SGHTA and CDR2 FQGNSA. The CDR3 totals 13 residues. CDR3 protein: CASSFSRADTQYF. The CDR3 DNA is TGTGCCAGCAGTTTTTCCAGGGCGGATACGCAGTATTTT.

The DNA for the CDR3 is TGTGCCAGCAGCGTAGGAGCGACTAGCGGGATTCGTTATAACGAGCAGTACTTC. It is translated as CASSVGATSGIRYNEQYF. The V gene is TRBV9, the J gene TRBJ2-7, with 11 bases that match TRBD2. This CDR3 has 18 amino acids. V dropped 0 bases and J dropped 5; count of bases not matched to a gene: 13. CDR1 and CDR2 from the germline V gene are SGDLS and YYNGEE. The variable domain in full, completed from reference TRBV9 and TRBJ2-7, reads DSGVTQTPKHLITATGQRVTLRCSPRSGDLSVYWYQQSLDQGLQFLIQYYNGEERAKGNILERFSAQQFPDLHSELNLSSLELGDSALYFCASSVGATSGIRYNEQYFGPGTRLTVT.

By sample fraction, this clone is medium-sized. In the same sample, other DNA sequences code for this CDR3. This chain joins TRBV6-5 and TRBJ1-5, with 8 bases lining up with TRBD1. CDR1 is MNHEY and CDR2 is SVGAGI in the germline V gene. CDR3 size: 14 residues. With V trimmed by 8 bases and J by 4 bases, 7 bases remained unmatched. Here the CDR3 DNA reads TGTGCCAGCCGGAGGACAGGGAGGAATCAGCCCCAGCATTTT. It yields the protein CASRRTGRNQPQHF.

This clone was picked up a small number of times. The rearrangement uses TRBV10-3 and TRBJ2-7; the D gene is possibly TRBD1 (6 bases). The CDR3 contains 15 residues. Germline CDR1 is ENHRY and CDR2 is SYGVKD. V was trimmed by 0 bases and J by 5 bases, leaving 14 bases between them. CDR3 loop: CAISESQGFGNEQYF. The CDR3 DNA reads TGTGCCATCAGTGAGTCACAGGGATTCGGGAACGAGCAGTACTTC.

The rearrangement uses TRBV19 and TRBJ1-1; tentative D call: TRBD1 (6 bases). The CDR3 sequence is 16 residues long. V shed 5 bases and J shed 0 bases, with 16 bases lying between them. Germline assignment: CDR1 LNHDA and CDR2 SQIVND (reference sequence). CDR3 DNA: TGTGCCAGTAGTCGGAGCCCGGGACACCTGAACACTGAAGCTTTCTTT. Translated, it gives CASSRSPGHLNTEAFF.

The chain uses TRBV7-2 and TRBJ2-7; 12 bases align to TRBD2. The germline V gene has CDR1 SGHTA and CDR2 FQGNSA. V shed 1 base, J shed 1 base, and the junction held 11 bases outside the gene matches. The CDR3 length is 19 residues. The CDR3 reads CASSLGPGLAGSKSYEQYF. CDR3 bases: TGTGCCAGCAGCTTAGGCCCGGGACTAGCGGGCTCTAAGTCCTACGAGCAGTACTTC. The full variable domain, its missing parts supplied by reference TRBV7-2 and TRBJ2-7, is GAGVSQSPSNKVTEKGKDVELRCDPISGHTALYWYRQSLGQGLEFLIYFQGNSAPDKSGLPSDRFSAERTGGSVSTLTIQRTQQEDSAVYLCASSLGPGLAGSKSYEQYFGPGTRLTVT.

V and J are TRBV4-3 and TRBJ1-2, with 10 bases aligning to TRBD1. CDR3 length: 14 residues. The V segment lost 4 bases and the J segment 4 bases; nucleotides outside the gene matches: 3. CDR1 is LGHNA and CDR2 is YSLEER in the germline V gene. In DNA form, the CDR3 reads TGCGCCAGCAGCCGGGACAGGGGAAGCTATGGCTACACCTTC. Translating gives CASSRDRGSYGYTF.

J is TRBJ1-5 and V is TRBV28; unclear D gene. CDR3 length equals 12 residues. V was clipped by 2 bases and J by 7 bases, with 6 bases between them. Per germline, CDR1 MDHEN and CDR2 SYDVKM. Here the CDR3 DNA reads TGTGCCAGCAGTTTACCGGCCCAGCCCCAGCATTTT. Its protein is CASSLPAQPQHF.

The rearrangement uses TRBV29-1 and TRBJ2-4; possibly TRBD1 for D (6 bases). V was shortened by 6 bases and J by 1 base, with 10 bases between the two germline ends. The CDR3 totals 13 residues. The V gene's germline CDR1 is SQVTM and CDR2 ANQGSEA. The CDR3 sequence is CSVGQGAKNIQYF. The CDR3 DNA follows: TGCAGCGTCGGGCAGGGGGCCAAAAACATTCAGTACTTC.

V and J are TRBV13 and TRBJ1-4; TRBD1 matches at 8 bases. Germline V lookup: CDR1 PRHDT, CDR2 FYEKMQ (reference sequence). V trimming: 5 bases; J trimming: 8 bases; junction bases outside the gene matches: 13. The CDR3 length is 16 residues. CDR3 residues: CASSATGAGSGEKLFF. DNA of the CDR3: TGTGCCAGCAGCGCGACAGGGGCAGGTTCTGGAGAAAAACTGTTTTTT.

The count of this clone is one. J is TRBJ2-7 and V is TRBV2, with D unresolved. CDR1 and CDR2 (germline): SNHLY, FYNNEI. The CDR3 contains 15 residues. Trimming shortened V by 7 bases and J by 0 bases, and 16 bases separated the two germline ends. CDR3 residues: CASTLDPRSSYEQYF. The CDR3 DNA is TGTGCCAGCACCCTAGACCCACGGAGCTCCTACGAGCAGTACTTC.

The genes are TRBV5-6 and TRBJ2-7; D perhaps matches TRBD2 (6 bases). Trimming pared 0 bases from V and 4 bases from J, leaving 14 bases between. The CDR3 has 15 residues. Germline V gene sequence: CDR1 SGHDT, CDR2 YYEEEE. The DNA of the CDR3 is TGTGCCAGCAGCTTGGTAGGAGGGGCGAATTACGAGCAGTACTTC. It encodes CASSLVGGANYEQYF.

The genes are TRBV7-8 and TRBJ2-5; TRBD2 agrees at 7 bases. CDR1 is SGHVS, CDR2 FQNEAQ, per germline. With 3 bases clipped from V and 3 bases from J, the junction kept 7 bases outside the gene matches. The CDR3 is made up of 15 amino acids. The chain's CDR3 is CASSFARGREETQYF. The CDR3 DNA reads as TGTGCCAGCAGCTTTGCCAGAGGGAGGGAAGAGACCCAGTACTTC.

This clone has more than one count but fewer than ten. Written as DNA, the CDR3 is TGTGCCAGCAGTTTACTAGCGGGAGGCGCCGGGACCCAGTACTTC. Its translation: CASSLLAGGAGTQYF. V and J are TRBV2 and TRBJ2-5; 12 nucleotides align to TRBD2. Trimming at V came to 5 bases and at J to 7 bases, leaving 8 bases not matched to a gene. Germline V lookup: CDR1 SNHLY, CDR2 FYNNEI. CDR3 size: 15 residues.

The gene calls are TRBV19 and TRBJ2-3; no clear D gene. This CDR3 spans 12 amino acids. The germline V and J ends were trimmed by 3 bases and 3 bases, with 4 bases remaining between them. The germline gives CDR1 LNHDA, CDR2 SQIVND (reference sequence). CDR3 sequence: CASSIETDTQYF. The CDR3 DNA reads as TGTGCCAGTAGTATTGAGACAGATACGCAGTATTTT.

V gene TRBV27 combines with J gene TRBJ2-7; tentatively, D is TRBD1 (6 bases). This CDR3 comprises 14 residues. Germline V gene sequence: CDR1 MNHEY, CDR2 SMNVEV (reference sequence). Trimming removed 6 bases at V and 9 bases at J, with 21 bases between. As DNA, the CDR3 is TGTGCCAGCAGGGCCCGGACAGTCCTTCAGCGGCAGTACTTC. Its protein product is CASRARTVLQRQYF.

This clone was recorded only once. This sequence joins TRBV19 and TRBJ2-7; tentatively, D is TRBD2 (5 bases). The V gene's germline CDR1 is LNHDA and CDR2 SQIVND (reference sequence). The germline V and J ends were trimmed by 7 bases and 1 base, with 17 bases remaining between them. The CDR3 contains 15 residues. In DNA, the CDR3 is TGTGCCAGTAATCGGGAACTAGGGTTGTCCTACGAGCAGTACTTC. Translation: CASNRELGLSYEQYF.

The chain has TRBV6-1 and TRBJ2-7; D is ambiguous. This CDR3 is built from 14 residues. Germline assignment: CDR1 MNHNS and CDR2 SASEGT. Trimming took off 4 bases at V and 3 bases at J, with 13 bases between the two ends. The CDR3: CASSAYMSVYEQYF. The CDR3 DNA reads TGTGCCAGCAGTGCATATATGAGTGTCTACGAGCAGTACTTC.

The rearrangement uses TRBV20-1 and TRBJ2-1; D is uncertain. Looked up from germline, CDR1 is DFQATT and CDR2 is SNEGSKA (reference sequence). The CDR3 loop spans 11 amino acids. V lost 1 base and J lost 2, with 0 bases in between. In DNA, the CDR3 is TGCAGTGCTAGAGCCTACAATGAGCAGTTCTTC. It yields the protein CSARAYNEQFF.

V and J are TRBV7-8 and TRBJ2-5; the D gene is possibly TRBD2 (5 bases). Germline values: CDR1 SGHVS, CDR2 FQNEAQ. The length of the CDR3 is 13 residues. The ends were cut back, 4 bases at V and 1 base at J, with 7 bases in the middle. The DNA for the CDR3 is TGTGCCAGCAGCTCAGGACTCCAAGAGACCCAGTACTTC. Its protein product is CASSSGLQETQYF. Supplemented by reference TRBV7-8 and TRBJ2-5, the full variable domain reads GAGVSQSPRYKVAKRGQDVALRCDPISGHVSLFWYQQALGQGPEFLTYFQNEAQLDKSGLPSDRFFAERPEGSVSTLKIQRTQQEDSAVYLCASSSGLQETQYFGPGTRLLVL.

This clone was recorded once. V gene TRBV5-4 combines with J gene TRBJ1-6, with 10 bases aligning to TRBD1. The CDR3 spans 16 residues. Germline V CDR1 and CDR2: SGHNT, YYREEE (reference sequence). The V and J ends lost 0 bases and 7 bases, in that order; junction bases with no gene match: 4. The CDR3 loop is CASSLDLGQGNSPLHF. The CDR3 nucleotides read TGTGCCAGCAGCTTGGATTTGGGACAGGGGAATTCACCCCTCCACTTT.

The table lists this clone with a few counts. This chain uses TRBV18 with TRBJ1-1; 11 bases are shared with TRBD1. V lost 0 bases and J lost 5; bases outside the gene matches: 2. Germline values: CDR1 KGHSH, CDR2 LQKENI. This CDR3 is 15 amino acids long. CDR3 loop: CASSPPGTGGTEAFF. DNA for the CDR3: TGTGCCAGCTCACCACCCGGGACAGGGGGAACTGAAGCTTTCTTT.

The chain carries TRBV7-2 and TRBJ2-3; 15 bases map to TRBD2. CDR3 length: 15 amino acids. Trimming took 8 bases from V and 6 from J; bases not matched to a gene: 6. CDR1 is SGHTA and CDR2 is FQGNSA in the germline V gene. The CDR3 loop reads CASLGLAGGQDTQYF. CDR3 nucleotides: TGTGCCAGCCTCGGACTAGCGGGGGGGCAGGATACGCAGTATTTT. Looking up the rest from reference TRBV7-2 and TRBJ2-3 gives the full variable domain: GAGVSQSPSNKVTEKGKDVELRCDPISGHTALYWYRQSLGQGLEFLIYFQGNSAPDKSGLPSDRFSAERTGGSVSTLTIQRTQQEDSAVYLCASLGLAGGQDTQYFGPGTRLTVL.

This rearrangement joins TRBV7-3 to TRBJ2-1; D unclear. The germline V gene has CDR1 SGHTA and CDR2 FQGTGA. The CDR3 loop spans 15 amino acids. The germline V and J ends were trimmed by 2 bases and 2 bases, with 10 bases remaining between them. CDR3 nucleotide sequence: TGTGCCAGCAGCTTAGGTACAGTCCCCTACAATGAGCAGTTCTTC. Its translation is CASSLGTVPYNEQFF.

The gene calls are TRBV5-1 and TRBJ2-5; no clear D gene. This CDR3 contains 13 residues. Trimming removed 2 bases at V and 5 bases at J, with 10 bases between. The germline gives CDR1 SGHRS, CDR2 YFSETQ. The CDR3 sequence is CASSFDPTETQYF. Here the CDR3 DNA reads TGCGCCAGCAGCTTTGACCCCACCGAGACCCAGTACTTC.

This sequence joins TRBV6-6 and TRBJ2-2, with no clear D. The germline gives CDR1 MNHNY, CDR2 SVGAGI (reference sequence). The length of the CDR3 is 13 residues. Trimming shortened V by 2 bases and J by 7 bases, and 8 bases separated the two germline ends. CDR3 bases: TGTGCCAGCAGTTACGGACCCCGCGGGGAGCTGTTTTTT. This gives the protein CASSYGPRGELFF.

The genes are TRBV6-5 and TRBJ2-1; perhaps TRBD2 as D (5 bases). Trimming took 7 bases from V and 2 from J, leaving 12 bases between them. The CDR3 consists of 14 residues. Germline CDR1 reads MNHEY; CDR2 reads SVGAGI. The CDR3 spells CASKLPGTYNEQFF. CDR3 sequence (DNA): TGTGCCAGCAAACTCCCCGGGACCTACAATGAGCAGTTCTTC.

The genes are TRBV6-1 and TRBJ2-5; weak D call: TRBD1 (6 bases). Germline V gene lookup returns CDR1 MNHNS and CDR2 SASEGT. With 7 bases removed from V and 2 bases from J, the gap between germline ends came to 11 bases. The CDR3 is made up of 13 amino acids. The DNA of the CDR3 is TGTGCCAGCACAGGGGCGATACAAGAGACCCAGTACTTC. Encoded protein: CASTGAIQETQYF.

In this sample, this clone turned up once. The CDR3 protein is CASSATSGGADTQYF. The CDR3 DNA is TGTGCCAGCAGTGCGACTAGCGGGGGGGCAGATACGCAGTATTTT. This chain connects TRBV6-1 to TRBJ2-3, with TRBD2 matching over 14 bases. J was trimmed by 4 bases and V by 4 bases; bases with no gene match: 1. The CDR3 spans 15 residues. CDR1 MNHNS and CDR2 SASEGT come from the germline V gene.

CDR3 sequence reads: CASSKLAGAPGEQYF. CDR3 nucleotide sequence: TGTGCCAGCAGCAAATTAGCGGGAGCCCCAGGCGAGCAGTACTTC. This chain connects TRBV7-3 to TRBJ2-7; TRBD2 agrees at 9 bases. V trimming: 5 bases; J trimming: 6 bases; junction bases outside the gene matches: 11. The CDR3 totals 15 residues. CDR1 and CDR2 (germline): SGHTA, FQGTGA.